Each of the 9 T cell receptor beta chains below was sequenced from the same sample in a study of cytomegalovirus exposure and HLA in healthy donors. TCRdb keeps only in-frame clones here, not all; method: immunoSEQ multiplex PCR. This table holds more than 85,000 clones, 88% found once. What was sequenced was PBMCs. The receptors originated from a woman in her 30s in good health and CMV-seropositive.

The genes are TRBV4-1 and TRBJ1-4, with TRBD1 matching over 9 bases. The CDR3 is 14 amino acids. Germline CDR1 reads MGHRA; CDR2 reads YSYEKL. J gave up 5 bases and V 4 bases, and 2 bases lay outside the gene matches. As DNA, the CDR3 is TGCGCCAGCAGCCCGGGACAGGGCAATGAAAAACTGTTTTTT. Encoded protein: CASSPGQGNEKLFF.

The DNA of the CDR3 is TGTGCCAGAAGCTTGGGGCAGTCGGTCGGGGAGACCCAGTACTTC. Protein product: CARSLGQSVGETQYF. The rearrangement links TRBV5-3 to TRBJ2-5; D is unclear. TRBV5-3 is placed among ORFs of uncertain function. V lost 0 bases to trimming and J lost 5 bases, with 14 bases between them. This CDR3 comprises 15 residues.

This clone was seen just once. This sequence joins TRBV27 and TRBJ1-2, with 9 bases that match TRBD1. Germline V gene data show CDR1 as MNHEY and CDR2 as SMNVEV (reference sequence). The length of the CDR3 is 16 residues. V shed 5 bases and J 4 bases; nucleotides not matched to a gene: 11. CDR3 in DNA: TGTGCCAGCAGTCAAAATCACAGGGGGCTTTCCTATGGCTACACCTTC. It translates to CASSQNHRGLSYGYTF.

This chain connects TRBV2 to TRBJ2-1, with 14 nucleotides matching TRBD2. V shed 8 bases, J shed 3 bases, and the junction held 6 bases outside the gene matches. This CDR3 has 16 residues. Looked up from germline, CDR1 is SNHLY and CDR2 is FYNNEI. CDR3 sequence reads: CASERTSGRHYNEQFF. The CDR3 nucleotides read TGTGCCAGCGAGAGGACTAGCGGGAGGCACTACAATGAGCAGTTCTTC. The whole variable domain, filled in from reference TRBV2 and TRBJ2-1, reads EPEVTQTPSHQVTQMGQEVILRCVPISNHLYFYWYRQILGQKVEFLVSFYNNEISEKSEIFDDQFSVERPDGSNFTLKIRSTKLEDSAMYFCASERTSGRHYNEQFFGPGTRLTVL.

The V gene is TRBV9, the J gene TRBJ2-7; the D gene is possibly TRBD2 (5 bases). The germline gives CDR1 SGDLS, CDR2 YYNGEE. The CDR3 loop spans 14 amino acids. V lost 3 bases, J lost 0 bases, and 10 bases lay in between. CDR3 protein: CASSALGSSYEQYF. The CDR3, as DNA: TGTGCCAGCAGCGCCCTGGGGAGCTCCTACGAGCAGTACTTC.

This clone was recorded once. The chain links TRBV4-3 to TRBJ2-5; D is ambiguous. Between the trimmed V and J ends, which lost 1 base and 9 bases, there was a span of 18 bases. Germline V lookup: CDR1 LGHNA, CDR2 YSLEER. This CDR3 contains 15 residues. Here the CDR3 reads CASSQATTSPNPQYF. The CDR3 DNA reads TGCGCCAGCAGCCAAGCCACCACATCCCCCAACCCCCAGTACTTC.

This chain uses TRBV27 with TRBJ1-2; maybe TRBD1 (5 bases). CDR3 length equals 13 residues. From germline, CDR1 is MNHEY and CDR2 SMNVEV (reference sequence). Trimming took 5 bases from V and 4 from J, leaving 11 bases between them. Written as DNA, the CDR3 is TGTGCCAGCAGTCTCCAGGGCCCCTATGGCTACACCTTC. As protein: CASSLQGPYGYTF.

The chain has TRBV28 and TRBJ2-3; no firm D call. The CDR3 covers 15 residues. Per germline, CDR1 MDHEN and CDR2 SYDVKM. Between the trimmed V and J ends, which lost 3 bases and 3 bases, there was a span of 13 bases. The CDR3 DNA follows: TGTGCCAGCAGTTTGGCCCGAAAAGAAACAGATACGCAGTATTTT. Translation: CASSLARKETDTQYF. The variable domain in full, completed from reference TRBV28 and TRBJ2-3, reads DVKVTQSSRYLVKRTGEKVFLECVQDMDHENMFWYRQDPGLGLRLIYFSYDVKMKEKGDIPEGYSVSREKKERFSLILESASTNQTSMYLCASSLARKETDTQYFGPGTRLTVL.

The rearrangement links TRBV5-4 to TRBJ2-2; TRBD2 matches 14 bases. Trimming at V came to 4 bases and at J to 7 bases, leaving 6 bases not matched to a gene. The CDR3 sequence is 16 residues long. Germline V lookup: CDR1 SGHNT, CDR2 YYREEE (reference sequence). The CDR3 DNA follows: TGTGCCAGCAGCACCATGGGACTAGCGGGAGTCGGGGAGCTGTTTTTT. Its translation is CASSTMGLAGVGELFF.